This T cell receptor beta chain derives from a study of cytomegalovirus exposure and HLA in healthy donors. The V end was cut by 1 base, the J end by 5 bases, with 9 bases between. The germline V gene has CDR1 MNHEY and CDR2 SMNVEV (reference sequence). The CDR3 contains 15 residues. Primers included in the PCR were 60 Vbeta and 13 Jbeta primers. Here immunoSEQ multiplex PCR was the method, and the copy in TCRdb shows in-frame clones only, minus some. The repertoire has 200,000 or so clones, around 87% of them found once; the top ten carry 1% to 1.5%. This TCR was recovered from a man aged 30 to 45 in good health and CMV-seronegative. The sequenced material came from PBMCs. The chain has TRBV27 and TRBJ1-6; D is ambiguous. The CDR3 DNA is TGTGCCAGCAGTTTATTCGCGGGAAATAATTCACCCCTCCACTTT. The encoded protein is CASSLFAGNNSPLHF.